This TCR beta chain was identified during a study of identifying expanded T cells in peripheral blood. The V gene end was trimmed by 3 bases and the J gene end by 9 bases; junction bases not matched to a gene: 1. The CDR3 runs 14 residues. Germline CDR1 is ENHRY and CDR2 is SYGVKD. Libraries were prepared by immunoSEQ multiplex PCR; TCRdb keeps only in-frame clonotypes and omits some of them. The sample lists under 120,000 clones; around 88% were seen once. Sequenced sample: blood. The sequence was collected from a person aged 18-70 years in good health. The chain carries TRBV10-3 and TRBJ2-1; TRBD2 agrees at 14 bases. CDR3 nucleotide sequence: TGTGCCATCAGTGACGGACTAGCGGGGGGTGAGCAGTTCTTC. Its protein is CAISDGLAGGEQFF.